What follows are 4 T cell receptor beta chains derived from one specimen sequenced in a study of T-cell reconstitution after alpha-beta-depleted transplantation in children. It was with unique molecular identifiers that the TCRbeta library was prepared. TCRdb redid the calling of the PCR reads with MiXCR, one entry per CDR3 protein. Altogether about 190,000 distinct CDR3 sequences are present, roughly 10% being singletons, with the ten largest covering under 15%. The input for sequencing was PBMCs, taken before TCRalphabeta/CD19-depleted stem cell transplant. Receptors were obtained from a boy between 2 and 10 years old with acute myeloid leukemia, due to receive a stem cell transplant.

This clonotype was detected many times. The chain links TRBV3-1 to TRBJ1-6; 7 bases are a match to TRBD1. Germline-derived CDR1 and CDR2 are LGHDT and YNNKEL (reference sequence). This CDR3 comprises 16 residues. J gave up 10 bases and V 4 bases, and 13 bases lay outside the gene matches. This CDR3 reads CASSPRVGTESSPLHF. In DNA, the CDR3 is TGTGCCAGCAGCCCAAGAGTAGGGACAGAGAGCTCACCCCTCCACTTT.

At least ten counts were recorded for this clonotype. The rearrangement links TRBV28 to TRBJ2-1; TRBD2 agrees at 8 bases. J lost 4 bases, V lost 5 bases, and 7 bases had no gene match. Germline V CDR1 and CDR2: MDHEN, SYDVKM. CDR3 length: 15 amino acids. The CDR3 DNA sequence: TGTGCCAGCAGTCCCAGCGGGAGAGAATACAATGAGCAGTTCTTC. It is translated as CASSPSGREYNEQFF.

This clonotype appeared many times. This chain joins TRBV6-1 and TRBJ1-5, with TRBD1 identical over 9 bases. Germline assignment: CDR1 MNHNS and CDR2 SASEGT. The CDR3 is 14 residues long. V trimming: 8 bases; J trimming: 1 base; junction bases outside the gene matches: 3. CDR3 sequence reads: CASDRGASNQPQHF. The CDR3, as DNA: TGTGCCAGCGACAGGGGGGCGAGCAATCAGCCCCAGCATTTT.

Note on this clonotype: Just one base apart from a much larger clone, this may be a read error. The CDR3 is CAWTRGGNTEAFF. CDR3 in DNA: TGTGCCTGGACGAGGGGCGGGAACACTGAAGCTTTCTTT. This rearrangement joins TRBV30 to TRBJ1-1, with D perhaps TRBD1 (5 bases). CDR1 is GTSNPN and CDR2 is SVGIG in the germline V gene (reference sequence). V was shortened by 4 bases and J by 1 base, with 10 bases between the two germline ends. CDR3 length: 13 residues.